This entry describes one T cell receptor (beta chain). This entry belongs to a study of blood T cell repertoires in COVID-19. Study-wide context: Acute-phase and convalescent COVID-19 samples originated in the United States, Italy and Spain.

Per the authors' pipeline: Amplified reference gene primers provided the basis for estimating nucleated cell counts. Sequencing was performed with immunoSEQ multiplex PCR; in TCRdb, only in-frame clones are kept and a portion is missing. The V and J calls and clone size were taken over from that table, and D and trimming were inferred from the DNA. The repertoire holds 300,000 to 450,000 clones, around 84% seen once, with about 1.2% in the top ten. V dropped 2 bases and J dropped 0 bases, with 7 bases sitting between them. The CDR3 runs to 15 residues. Per germline, CDR1 MGHRA and CDR2 YSYEKL. Sequencing input: peripheral blood. The origin of this receptor is a human donor with acute or convalescent COVID-19. The donor label of this sample is uncertain. The rearrangement links TRBV4-1 to TRBJ2-2; D may be TRBD2 (5 bases). CDR3 coding DNA: TGCGCCAGCAGCCAACTAGCTGCGAACACCGGGGAGCTGTTTTTT. Residues: CASSQLAANTGELFF.